The 8 T cell receptor beta chains below come from one sample, sequenced in a study of early stage breast cancer tumors (dated by TCRdb to 2016 to 2017). Library method: the immunoSEQ multiplex PCR assay. The table comes from immuneACCESS by way of TCRdb, which keeps in-frame sequences with V and J called. Part of the clones is missing from these tables; in studies checked, under half for an unresolved V gene and the rest for unknown reasons. The sample yields tens of thousands of clones; around two thirds were counted once. 6.5% to 9% of the sample rests with the top ten. Source material: blood. Receptors were obtained from a person between 45 and 65 years old with breast cancer.

This clone has a single count. The chain combines TRBV7-2 with TRBJ2-2; tentatively, D is TRBD2 (6 bases). V shed 4 bases and J shed 9 bases, with 15 bases lying between them. Germline loops: CDR1 SGHTA, CDR2 FQGNSA. The CDR3 is made up of 14 amino acids. The CDR3 protein is CASSYSTRTRELFF. CDR3 sequence (DNA): TGTGCCAGCAGCTACTCGACTAGAACCAGGGAGCTGTTTTTT.

In this sample, this clone turned up a few times. The chain uses TRBV14 and TRBJ1-4; 7 nucleotides align to TRBD1. Germline V CDR1 and CDR2: SGHDN, FVKESK. The CDR3 length is 14 residues. J lost 8 bases, V lost 0 bases, and 3 bases had no gene match. In DNA, the CDR3 is TGTGCCAGCAGCCAAGAAGTGACAGGGGAAAAACTGTTTTTT. It codes for CASSQEVTGEKLFF.

This sequence joins TRBV5-4 and TRBJ2-3, with unresolved D. This CDR3 is 14 amino acids long. Trimming stripped 0 bases from V and 2 bases from J, with 7 bases between. Germline CDR1 reads SGHNT; CDR2 reads YYREEE (reference sequence). The CDR3 sequence is CASSLALLTDTQYF. Here the CDR3 DNA reads TGTGCCAGCAGCTTGGCTCTTCTCACAGATACGCAGTATTTT.

The chain combines TRBV5-1 with TRBJ2-7; TRBD1 matches 10 bases. J was trimmed by 2 bases and V by 0 bases; bases with no gene match: 2. Looked up from germline, CDR1 is SGHRS and CDR2 is YFSETQ. This CDR3 comprises 15 residues. The CDR3 DNA sequence: TGCGCCAGCAGCTTGGGGACAGGGGGGACCTACGAGCAGTACGTC. This gives the protein CASSLGTGGTYEQYV.

This chain connects TRBV6-4 to TRBJ2-7, with a tentative D call TRBD2 (7 bases). The V gene lost 3 bases and the J gene lost 4 bases, with 22 bases spanning the gap. Germline V gene data show CDR1 as MRHNA and CDR2 as SNTAGT. This CDR3 has 17 residues. CDR3 coding DNA: TGTGCCAGCAGTGATGTTGTGGGGGGGCACAATTGTTACGAGCAGTACGTC. This encodes CASSDVVGGHNCYEQYV.

Concerning this clone itself: Other DNA variants within this sample encode the same CDR3. The chain links TRBV7-6 to TRBJ2-1; 10 bases agree with TRBD2. This CDR3 is 15 amino acids long. V lost 2 bases, J lost 4 bases, and 2 bases stayed unmatched. The germline V gene has CDR1 SGHVS and CDR2 FNYEAQ. The CDR3 protein is CASSLSSGSYNEQFF. The CDR3 nucleotides are TGTGCCAGCAGCTTATCTAGCGGGAGTTACAATGAGCAGTTCTTC.

V is TRBV5-1 and J is TRBJ2-3; the D is unclear. Germline values: CDR1 SGHRS, CDR2 YFSETQ. This CDR3 has 14 residues. Trimming stripped 0 bases from V and 9 bases from J, with 14 bases between. CDR3 sequence reads: CASSLAESRRTQYF. The CDR3 DNA reads as TGCGCCAGCAGCTTGGCAGAGTCGAGGCGGACGCAGTATTTT. Looking up the rest from reference TRBV5-1 and TRBJ2-3 gives the full variable domain: KAGVTQTPRYLIKTRGQQVTLSCSPISGHRSVSWYQQTPGQGLQFLFEYFSETQRNKGNFPGRFSGRQFSNSRSEMNVSTLELGDSALYLCASSLAESRRTQYFGPGTRLTVL.

This chain links TRBV11-2 with TRBJ2-3; 9 bases fit TRBD1. The CDR3 runs to 14 residues. Trimming at V came to 5 bases and at J to 3 bases, leaving 3 bases not matched to a gene. CDR1 is SGHAT, CDR2 FQNNGV, per germline. As DNA, the CDR3 is TGTGCCAGCAGCCTGGACAGGGGAACAGATACGCAGTATTTT. Amino acid sequence: CASSLDRGTDTQYF.